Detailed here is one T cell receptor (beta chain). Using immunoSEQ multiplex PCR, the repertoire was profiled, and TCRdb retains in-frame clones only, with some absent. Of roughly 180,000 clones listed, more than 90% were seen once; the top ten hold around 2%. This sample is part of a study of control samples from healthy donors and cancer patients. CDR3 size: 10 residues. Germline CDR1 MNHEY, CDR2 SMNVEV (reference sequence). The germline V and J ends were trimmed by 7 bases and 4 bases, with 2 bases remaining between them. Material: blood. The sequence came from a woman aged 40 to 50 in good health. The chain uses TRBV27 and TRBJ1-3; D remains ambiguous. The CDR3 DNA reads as TGTGCCAGCATAGGAAACACCATATATTTT. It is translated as CASIGNTIYF.